The rows below give T cell receptor beta chains drawn from one sample of a study of cytomegalovirus exposure and HLA in healthy donors. Method: immunoSEQ multiplex PCR; TCRdb's copy keeps in-frame clones and lacks some. The top ten hold roughly 5.2% of the sample, which has 170,000 or so clones, 84% seen once. Sequencing input: PBMCs. Receptor source: a man aged 18 to 29 in good health and CMV-seronegative. CDR3s include the opening cysteine and the closing phenylalanine or tryptophan. A D gene is named only where the DNA matches it firmly. Expanded clones get a size class; other rows say once, few or many, or leave the size out.

>NA|TRBJ1-1|TRBV19|TRBD1
CASSSGGATEAFF
TGTGCCAGTAGTTCAGGGGGCGCGACTGAAGCTTTCTTT
>once|TRBJ2-1|TRBV7-8|TRBD2
CASSGRLAGPYNEQFF
TGTGCCAGCAGCGGGAGGCTAGCGGGGCCCTACAATGAGCAGTTCTTC
>NA|TRBJ2-1|TRBV19|NA
CASGTFGKINNEQFF
TGTGCCAGTGGGACTTTTGGGAAAATCAACAATGAGCAGTTCTTC
>NA|TRBJ2-7|TRBV10-1|NA
CASSGGPAQGEQYF
TGCGCCAGCAGTGGGGGGCCCGCCCAAGGAGAGCAGTACTTC
>NA|TRBJ2-3|TRBV7-2|TRBD2
CASSSGTSGRADTQYF
TGTGCCAGCAGCTCGGGGACTAGCGGGAGGGCAGATACGCAGTATTTT
>NA|TRBJ1-1|TRBV6-5|TRBD1
CASSYNRGLRSEAFF
TGTGCCAGCAGTTACAACAGGGGCCTCCGCTCTGAAGCTTTCTTT
>NA|TRBJ2-1|TRBV9|NA
CASSVEGGSYNEQFF
TGTGCCAGCAGCGTAGAAGGGGGCTCCTACAATGAGCAGTTCTTC
>NA|TRBJ1-1|TRBV6-5|NA
CASSFFRGAAEAFF
TGTGCCAGCAGTTTCTTCAGGGGAGCGGCTGAAGCTTTCTTT
>NA|TRBJ2-4|TRBV4-3|TRBD2
CASSQSSGRSFQYF
TGCGCCAGCAGCCAGTCTAGCGGTCGATCCTTTCAGTACTTC
>NA|TRBJ2-7|TRBV10-3|TRBD2
CAISEKSTSGRNEQYF
TGTGCCATCAGTGAGAAGTCAACTAGCGGGAGGAACGAGCAGTACTTC
>NA|TRBJ2-1|TRBV18|NA
CASSSRQGNNEQFF
TGTGCCAGCTCGAGCAGGCAGGGTAACAATGAGCAGTTCTTC
>few|TRBJ2-7|TRBV5-1|NA
CASSYLGLSYEQYF
TGCGCCAGCAGCTATTTGGGACTTTCCTACGAGCAGTACTTC
>few|TRBJ2-1|TRBV12-5|TRBD1
CASGGGLIQFF
TGTGCTAGTGGAGGGGGCCTCATACAGTTCTTC
>NA|TRBJ2-7|TRBV28|TRBD2
CASSLGGLVPSSYEQYF
TGTGCCAGCAGTTTGGGGGGACTAGTCCCCAGCTCCTACGAGCAGTACTTC
>NA|TRBJ1-1|TRBV18|NA
CASSPPPAGTEAFF
TGTGCCAGCTCACCACCCCCGGCAGGCACTGAAGCTTTCTTT
>NA|TRBJ2-1|TRBV10-1|TRBD1
CASSGTIFGTGSDEQFF
TGCGCCAGCAGCGGGACCATCTTCGGGACAGGGAGCGATGAGCAGTTCTTC
>NA|TRBJ2-1|TRBV10-3|TRBD2
CAISELAGAYNEQFF
TGTGCCATCAGTGAGCTAGCGGGGGCCTACAATGAGCAGTTCTTC
>NA|TRBJ2-5|TRBV10-2|NA
CASSRTEQQETQYF
TGCGCCAGTTCCCGTACAGAACAGCAAGAGACCCAGTACTTC
>NA|TRBJ1-6|TRBV15|NA
CATSRDSYSPLHF
TGTGCCACCAGCAGGGACAGTTATTCACCCCTCCACTTT
>NA|TRBJ2-3|TRBV4-1|NA
CASSRINLHFSTDTQYF
TGCGCCAGCAGCCGAATCAACCTTCACTTTTCCACAGATACGCAGTATTTT
>NA|TRBJ1-1|TRBV7-3|TRBD1
CASSVDRENTEAFF
TGTGCCAGCAGCGTCGACAGGGAGAACACTGAAGCTTTCTTT
>NA|TRBJ1-1|TRBV5-6|TRBD1
CASSGGGQATEAFF
TGTGCCAGCAGCGGAGGAGGACAGGCCACTGAAGCTTTCTTT
>NA|TRBJ1-2|TRBV4-1|NA
CASSPPGRGVWGYTF
TGCGCCAGCAGCCCTCCGGGACGGGGGGTTTGGGGCTACACCTTC
>NA|TRBJ2-2|TRBV7-6|NA
CASSLVSGFPGELFF
TGTGCCAGCAGCTTAGTTTCGGGGTTCCCCGGGGAGCTGTTTTTT
>NA|TRBJ2-3|TRBV9|TRBD2
CASSVGLAGGRTDTQYF
TGTGCCAGCAGCGTAGGCCTAGCGGGAGGGAGGACAGATACGCAGTATTTT
>NA|TRBJ2-4|TRBV7-9|NA
CASSLGRGLAKNIQYF
TGTGCCAGCAGCCTAGGACGAGGGCTGGCCAAAAACATTCAGTACTTC
>NA|TRBJ1-5|TRBV18|TRBD1
CASSPTGTGVDQPQHF
TGTGCCAGCTCACCCACCGGGACAGGGGTGGATCAGCCCCAGCATTTT
>few|TRBJ1-1|TRBV19|NA
CASSMAGLNTEAFF
TGTGCCAGTAGTATGGCAGGGTTGAACACTGAAGCTTTCTTT
>NA|TRBJ1-1|TRBV5-4|NA
CASSLARGPGTEAFF
TGTGCCAGCAGCTTGGCCAGGGGTCCCGGCACTGAAGCTTTCTTT
>NA|TRBJ1-5|TRBV27|TRBD1
CASSPGQFSNQPQHF
TGTGCCAGCAGTCCGGGACAGTTTAGCAATCAGCCCCAGCATTTT
>NA|TRBJ2-1|TRBV29-1|TRBD2
CSVVGLAGDEDEQFF
TGCAGCGTTGTTGGTCTAGCGGGAGATGAAGATGAGCAGTTCTTC
>NA|TRBJ2-1|TRBV6-4|NA
CASSGSQGFSVDEQFF
TGTGCCAGCAGTGGATCCCAGGGGTTTAGCGTCGATGAGCAGTTCTTC
>NA|TRBJ2-7|TRBV7-2|NA
CASSLSYEQYF
TGTGCCAGCAGCCTGAGCTACGAGCAGTACTTC
>NA|TRBJ2-7|TRBV5-4|NA
CASSSQYEQYF
TGTGCCAGCAGCTCACAGTACGAGCAGTACTTC
>NA|TRBJ1-4|TRBV11-2|NA
CASSSGVGTVGEKLFF
TGTGCCAGCAGCTCAGGGGTAGGGACCGTGGGTGAAAAACTGTTTTTT
>NA|TRBJ2-1|TRBV13|NA
CATRMTGSYNEQFF
TGTGCCACCCGGATGACAGGCTCCTACAATGAGCAGTTCTTC
>NA|TRBJ2-2|TRBV9|NA
CASTYDRRPGELFF
TGTGCCAGCACCTACGACAGGCGGCCCGGGGAGCTGTTTTTT
>NA|TRBJ2-6|TRBV4-3|NA
CASSQEALGKPSGANVLTF
TGCGCCAGCAGCCAAGAAGCCTTGGGCAAACCATCTGGGGCCAACGTCCTGACTTTC
>NA|TRBJ1-5|TRBV10-3|NA
CAISESTPGRQPQHF
TGTGCCATCAGTGAGTCGACTCCGGGGAGGCAGCCCCAGCATTTT
>NA|TRBJ2-7|TRBV27|TRBD2
CATGLAVYEQYF
TGTGCCACCGGACTAGCGGTGTACGAGCAGTACTTC
>NA|TRBJ2-3|TRBV9|TRBD2
CASSDGTSLKADTQYF
TGTGCCAGCAGCGACGGGACTAGCCTGAAGGCAGATACGCAGTATTTT
>NA|TRBJ1-1|TRBV6-1|TRBD1
CASSLTGDNTEAFF
TGTGCCAGCAGTTTGACAGGGGATAACACTGAAGCTTTCTTT
>many|TRBJ2-1|TRBV15|NA
CATSRGVASAYNEQFF
TGTGCCACCAGCAGAGGGGTGGCTAGCGCTTACAATGAGCAGTTCTTC
>few|TRBJ2-4|TRBV5-5|NA
CASSLSGLAKNIQYF
TGTGCCAGCAGCTTGTCAGGACTAGCCAAAAACATTCAGTACTTC
>NA|TRBJ1-2|TRBV6-1|NA
CASEQDYGYTF
TGTGCCAGCGAGCAGGACTATGGCTACACCTTC
>NA|TRBJ2-3|TRBV5-1|NA
CASSLGGTSTDTQYF
TGCGCCAGCAGCTTGGGGGGCACTTCCACAGATACGCAGTATTTT
>NA|TRBJ1-4|TRBV5-4|NA
CASSFNPTNEKLFF
TGTGCCAGCAGCTTCAATCCAACTAATGAAAAACTGTTTTTT